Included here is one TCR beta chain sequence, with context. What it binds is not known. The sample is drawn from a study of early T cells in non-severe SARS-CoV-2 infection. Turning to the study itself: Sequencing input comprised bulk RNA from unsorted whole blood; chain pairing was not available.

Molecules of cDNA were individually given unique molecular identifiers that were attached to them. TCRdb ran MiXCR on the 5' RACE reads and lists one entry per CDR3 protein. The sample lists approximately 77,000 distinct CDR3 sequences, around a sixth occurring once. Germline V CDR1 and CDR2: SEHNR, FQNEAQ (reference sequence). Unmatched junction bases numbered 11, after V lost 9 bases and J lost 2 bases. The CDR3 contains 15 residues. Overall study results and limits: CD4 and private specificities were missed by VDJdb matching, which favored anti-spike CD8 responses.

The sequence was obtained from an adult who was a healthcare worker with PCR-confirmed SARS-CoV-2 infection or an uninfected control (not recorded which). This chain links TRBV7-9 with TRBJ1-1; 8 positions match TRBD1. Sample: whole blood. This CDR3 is CARLTMDRVNTEAFF. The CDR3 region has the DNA TGTGCCAGACTAACTATGGACAGGGTTAACACTGAAGCTTTCTTT. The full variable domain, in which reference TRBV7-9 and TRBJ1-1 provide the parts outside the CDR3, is DTGVSQNPRHKITKRGQNVTFRCDPISEHNRLYWYRQTLGQGPEFLTYFQNEAQLEKSRLLSDRFSAERPKGSFSTLEIQRTEQGDSAMYLCARLTMDRVNTEAFFGQGTRLTVV.